These 30 T cell receptor beta chains share one sample of origin, sequenced in a study of blood T cells in healthy people across ages. Combining a sample-barcoded 5' primer with a J-beta primer mix, a second PCR ran for about 7 to 12 cycles. TCRdb re-called the 5' RACE reads through MiXCR, storing one row per CDR3 protein. In the table there are some 1.4 million distinct CDR3 sequences, around 39% of which are singletons. Sequences were obtained from blood. The receptors originated from a woman aged 18-35 years in good health.

This clonotype was picked up a small number of times. The chain uses TRBV4-2 and TRBJ2-7; D gene unclear. CDR1 LGHNA and CDR2 YNFKEQ come from the germline V gene. CDR3 length equals 15 residues. Trimming cost V 5 bases and J 0 bases, with 14 bases left between them. CDR3 region: CASSFGTTSSYEQYF. The DNA for the CDR3 is TGTGCCAGCAGCTTCGGCACTACCAGCTCCTACGAGCAGTACTTC.

In this sample, this clonotype turned up a few times. The CDR3 here is CASSHPTGVTDTQYF. The CDR3 DNA reads TGCGCCAGCAGCCACCCCACAGGGGTAACAGATACGCAGTATTTT. The chain has TRBV5-1 and TRBJ2-3; 7 bases agree with TRBD1. J lost 3 bases, V lost 4 bases, and 8 bases had no gene match. The length of the CDR3 is 15 residues. Germline V gene data show CDR1 as SGHRS and CDR2 as YFSETQ. The full variable domain, its missing parts supplied by reference TRBV5-1 and TRBJ2-3, is KAGVTQTPRYLIKTRGQQVTLSCSPISGHRSVSWYQQTPGQGLQFLFEYFSETQRNKGNFPGRFSGRQFSNSRSEMNVSTLELGDSALYLCASSHPTGVTDTQYFGPGTRLTVL.

The chain combines TRBV6-1 with TRBJ1-1; a weak D match, TRBD1 (6 bases). CDR1 is MNHNS and CDR2 is SASEGT in the germline V gene. The V and J ends lost 6 bases and 5 bases respectively, with 16 bases between them. The CDR3 is made up of 14 amino acids. This chain's CDR3 is CASRTLHRETEAFF. Written as DNA, the CDR3 is TGTGCCAGCAGAACTTTACACAGGGAGACTGAAGCTTTCTTT.

The table lists this clonotype with a few counts. The rearrangement links TRBV25-1 to TRBJ1-5, with D possibly matching TRBD1 (5 bases). The CDR3 contains 14 residues. Per the germline V gene, CDR1 is MGHDK and CDR2 is SYGVNS. Trimming pared 0 bases from V and 4 bases from J, leaving 7 bases between. CDR3 in DNA: TGTGCCAGCAGTGAATATGGGGGTAATCAGCCCCAGCATTTT. Translated: CASSEYGGNQPQHF. The variable domain in full, with the rest retrieved from reference TRBV25-1 and TRBJ1-5, is EADIYQTPRYLVIGTGKKITLECSQTMGHDKMYWYQQDPGMELHLIHYSYGVNSTEKGDLSSESTVSRIRTEHFPLTLESARPSHTSQYLCASSEYGGNQPQHFGDGTRLSIL.

This clonotype was detected many times. This rearrangement joins TRBV6-1 to TRBJ2-1; D ambiguous. This CDR3 spans 12 amino acids. Trimming left V 2 bases short and J 7 bases short, with 6 bases between. In germline, CDR1 is MNHNS, CDR2 SASEGT. The CDR3 sequence is CASSELGNEQFF. The CDR3, as DNA: TGTGCCAGCAGTGAATTGGGTAATGAGCAGTTCTTC.

This clonotype was found a few times. This chain joins TRBV20-1 and TRBJ1-1; 8 bases are a match to TRBD1. This CDR3 spans 14 amino acids. Germline V lookup: CDR1 DFQATT, CDR2 SNEGSKA (reference sequence). Germline trimming cut 7 bases from V and 5 bases from J; bases unmatched to any gene: 12. The CDR3 loop reads CSVRRQGAGTEAFF. The CDR3, as DNA: TGCAGTGTCAGAAGGCAGGGGGCAGGAACTGAAGCTTTCTTT.

The chain couples TRBV10-3 to TRBJ1-1; 9 nucleotides line up with TRBD1. Per germline, CDR1 ENHRY and CDR2 SYGVKD. This CDR3 spans 14 amino acids. V gave up 5 bases and J gave up 1 base; unmatched junction bases: 2. CDR3 loop: CAISPGQGNTEAFF. The CDR3 DNA is TGTGCCATCAGTCCGGGACAGGGGAACACTGAAGCTTTCTTT.

The chain recombines TRBV20-1 with TRBJ1-1, with D possibly matching TRBD1 (5 bases). This CDR3 comprises 12 residues. Germline V lookup: CDR1 DFQATT, CDR2 SNEGSKA (reference sequence). Trimming left V 6 bases short and J 1 base short, with 9 bases between. CDR3 residues: CSAVGGNTEAFF. DNA for the CDR3: TGCAGTGCCGTGGGGGGGAACACTGAAGCTTTCTTT.

In its sample, this clonotype was seen many times. The J gene is TRBJ1-1, the V gene TRBV12-3 or TRBV12-4; D call uncertain. Trimming shortened V by 3 bases and J by 4 bases, and 9 bases separated the two germline ends. The length of the CDR3 is 13 residues. CDR3 coding DNA: TGTGCCAGCAGTTTGGGAGGATTCACTGAAGCTTTCTTT. This translates into CASSLGGFTEAFF.

The CDR3 sequence is CATSDHRGPDQETQYF. CDR3 sequence (DNA): TGTGCCACCAGTGATCACAGGGGGCCGGACCAAGAGACCCAGTACTTC. The gene calls are TRBV24-1 and TRBJ2-5; 9 bases fit TRBD1. The CDR3 runs to 16 residues. J was trimmed by 0 bases and V by 3 bases; bases with no gene match: 4. From germline, CDR1 is KGHDR and CDR2 SFDVKD.

The table lists this clonotype with a count of one. The J gene is TRBJ2-7, the V gene TRBV14; D is unresolved. CDR3 length: 14 residues. Germline V lookup: CDR1 SGHDN, CDR2 FVKESK. V dropped 1 base and J dropped 9 bases, with 16 bases sitting between them. The CDR3 here is CASSQGDLGLRQYF. The DNA for the CDR3 is TGTGCCAGCAGCCAAGGGGATTTGGGTTTAAGGCAGTACTTC.

Comment on this clonotype: This may be a read error: a much more frequent sequence differs by one nucleotide. The chain carries TRBV21-1 and TRBJ2-1. TRBV21-1 is a recognized pseudogene. The CDR3 covers 13 residues. This chain's CDR3 is CANSKAREDEQFF. The CDR3, as DNA: TGTGCCAACAGCAAAGCGAGGGAAGATGAGCAGTTCTTC.

The chain uses TRBV20-1 and TRBJ1-2; 8 bases fit TRBD1. J gave up 6 bases and V 1 base, and 7 bases lay outside the gene matches. Looked up from germline, CDR1 is DFQATT and CDR2 is SNEGSKA (reference sequence). CDR3 length: 14 amino acids. The CDR3 spells CSARVQSGGHGYTF. DNA for the CDR3: TGCAGTGCTAGAGTGCAGTCAGGGGGCCATGGCTACACCTTC.

A few counts support this clonotype. The genes are TRBV3-1 and TRBJ1-2; tentatively, D is TRBD1 (5 bases). The CDR3 is 16 residues long. V lost 2 bases and J lost 0, with 13 bases in between. The germline CDR1 and CDR2 sequences are LGHDT and YNNKEL (reference sequence). DNA of the CDR3: TGTGCCAGCAGCCAAACAGGATACGCAGCTAACTATGGCTACACCTTC. As protein: CASSQTGYAANYGYTF. Full variable domain (rest looked up from reference TRBV3-1 and TRBJ1-2): DTAVSQTPKYLVTQMGNDKSIKCEQNLGHDTMYWYKQDSKKFLKIMFSYNNKELIINETVPNRFSPKSPDKAHLNLHINSLELGDSAVYFCASSQTGYAANYGYTFGSGTRLTVV.

This clonotype came up a few times. The V and J genes are TRBV18 and TRBJ2-7, with D possibly being TRBD1 (5 bases). The CDR3 loop spans 15 amino acids. The V end lost 3 bases, the J end lost 5 bases, and 17 bases lay between the germline ends. Germline CDR1 and CDR2: KGHSH and LQKENI. This CDR3 is CASSPGTAQGNEQYF. The CDR3 DNA is TGTGCCAGCTCACCTGGCACGGCCCAGGGAAACGAGCAGTACTTC.

The V and J genes are TRBV9 and TRBJ2-5; D may be TRBD2 (6 bases). The CDR3 runs 15 residues. The V gene lost 4 bases and the J gene lost 11 bases, with 24 bases spanning the gap. Germline V gives CDR1 SGDLS, CDR2 YYNGEE. The CDR3, as DNA: TGTGCCAGCAGCCCCCTGACTAGTCCCCACAATGAGCAGTACTTC. Its translation is CASSPLTSPHNEQYF.

A few counts support this clonotype. This sequence joins TRBV5-5 and TRBJ2-7, with TRBD2 identical over 8 bases. Unmatched junction bases numbered 8, after V lost 7 bases and J lost 2 bases. Germline V gives CDR1 SGHKS, CDR2 YYEKEE (reference sequence). This CDR3 comprises 14 residues. Here the CDR3 reads CASGIAGPPYEQYF. CDR3 bases: TGTGCCAGCGGTATAGCGGGACCCCCCTACGAGCAGTACTTC.

The chain recombines TRBV9 with TRBJ1-2, with D possibly matching TRBD1 (5 bases). The V end lost 1 base, the J end lost 2 bases, and 9 bases lay between the germline ends. Germline V CDR1 and CDR2: SGDLS, YYNGEE. This CDR3 spans 14 amino acids. This chain's CDR3 is CASSVSQGNYGYTF. Written as DNA, the CDR3 is TGTGCCAGCAGCGTAAGCCAGGGCAACTATGGCTACACCTTC.

This clonotype was recorded once. The chain uses TRBV3-1 and TRBJ2-5; D call uncertain. The J call may be incorrect, as the DNA end agrees better with TRBJ2-1. This CDR3 comprises 12 residues. The germline CDR1 and CDR2 sequences are LGHDT and YNNKEL (reference sequence). CDR3 in amino acids: CASSQDQETQFF. DNA for the CDR3: TGTGCCAGCAGCCAGGACCAAGAGACCCAGTTCTTC.

In this sample, this clonotype turned up a few times. The J gene is TRBJ2-1, the V gene TRBV5-1, with D maybe TRBD2 (5 bases). The V and J ends lost 5 bases and 9 bases respectively, with 12 bases between them. The germline gives CDR1 SGHRS, CDR2 YFSETQ. This CDR3 comprises 12 residues. In nucleotides, the CDR3 is TGCGCCAGCAGTAACTCTAGCAGTGAGCAGTTCTTC. Protein: CASSNSSSEQFF.

This clonotype was detected a few times. The chain couples TRBV4-2 to TRBJ2-7; D is perhaps TRBD1 or TRBD2 (5 bases each). The CDR3 has 15 amino acids. Germline loops: CDR1 LGHNA, CDR2 YNFKEQ. The V and J ends lost 0 bases and 3 bases respectively, with 12 bases between them. The CDR3 protein is CASSQERQGVYEQYF. As DNA, the CDR3 is TGTGCCAGCAGCCAAGAACGTCAGGGAGTCTACGAGCAGTACTTC.

J is TRBJ2-7 and V is TRBV21-1; no check of the table's D call, TRBD1, against the DNA was made. TRBV21-1 is deemed a pseudogene. The CDR3 is 21 amino acids. This chain's CDR3 is CASSKVKPNAQGFGPNYEQYF. CDR3 DNA: TGTGCCAGCAGCAAAGTGAAACCCAACGCACAGGGGTTCGGACCCAACTACGAGCAGTACTTC.

The genes are TRBV6-5 and TRBJ2-3; maybe TRBD2 (6 bases). There are 17 residues in the CDR3. V shed 10 bases and J shed 6 bases, with 29 bases lying between them. Germline V gene sequence: CDR1 MNHEY, CDR2 SVGAGI. CDR3 region: CAIPQPGGSGYKDTQYF. CDR3 DNA: TGTGCCATTCCCCAACCTGGCGGTAGCGGTTACAAGGATACGCAGTATTTT.

The rearrangement joins TRBV28 to TRBJ2-5; D perhaps matches TRBD2 (6 bases). This CDR3 contains 15 residues. CDR1 MDHEN and CDR2 SYDVKM come from the germline V gene. The V and J ends lost 6 bases and 1 base respectively, with 15 bases between them. CDR3 DNA sequence: TGTGCCAGCAGGCCTGCCGGGAGCGTCCAAGAGACCCAGTACTTC. Translation gives CASRPAGSVQETQYF.

The chain recombines TRBV4-2 with TRBJ1-2; D gene uncertain. The CDR3 sequence is 11 residues long. Trimming stripped 1 base from V and 13 bases from J, with 10 bases between. Germline CDR1 reads LGHNA; CDR2 reads YNFKEQ. The CDR3 DNA sequence: TGTGCCAGCAGCCAAGGGAGGGTTTGCACCTTC. Amino acid sequence: CASSQGRVCTF.

The table lists this clonotype with a few counts. The V call is TRBV9, the J call TRBJ1-1, with D perhaps TRBD1 (5 bases). There are 14 residues in the CDR3. V was cut by 2 bases and J by 1 base, with 9 bases left in between. Per germline, CDR1 SGDLS and CDR2 YYNGEE. The CDR3 protein is CASSVTGQNTEAFF. The CDR3 DNA reads TGTGCCAGCAGCGTCACCGGACAGAACACTGAAGCTTTCTTT.

This clonotype showed up just a few times. The chain carries TRBV10-3 and TRBJ1-4, with no clear D. Trimming took off 3 bases at V and 5 bases at J, with 7 bases between the two ends. CDR3 length: 13 residues. Germline CDR1 is ENHRY and CDR2 is SYGVKD. The CDR3 bases are TGTGCCATCAGTGACCGGGAGAATGAAAAACTGTTTTTT. It specifies CAISDRENEKLFF.

This clonotype was observed a handful of times. The chain is built from TRBV2 and TRBJ2-7, with TRBD1 identical over 9 bases. This CDR3 has 15 residues. Unmatched junction bases numbered 9, after V lost 6 bases and J lost 3 bases. Germline values: CDR1 SNHLY, CDR2 FYNNEI. CDR3: CASSDRGGQIYEQYF. The CDR3 region has the DNA TGTGCCAGCAGCGACAGGGGGGGACAGATCTACGAGCAGTACTTC.

In this sample, this clonotype turned up many times. The CDR3 here is CASSQDGSYEQYF. CDR3 bases: TGTGCCAGCAGCCAAGATGGGAGCTACGAGCAGTACTTC. The V and J genes are TRBV3-1 and TRBJ2-7, with TRBD2 as a possible D gene (5 bases). V was trimmed by 0 bases and J by 3 bases, leaving 6 bases between them. The CDR3 is 13 residues long. The germline V gene has CDR1 LGHDT and CDR2 YNNKEL (reference sequence).

The V call is TRBV6-2 or TRBV6-3, the J call TRBJ2-3; 11 positions agree with TRBD2. The CDR3 is 18 amino acids. The ends lost 5 bases at V and 5 bases at J; junction bases unmatched: 15. Per germline, CDR1 MNHEY and CDR2 SVGEGT. The CDR3 DNA reads TGTGCCAGCAGTCCCCTAGCGGGGGGCAAAGAACCCAAAGATACGCAGTATTTT. It is translated as CASSPLAGGKEPKDTQYF.